The 32 T cell receptor beta chains below were found in one sample sequenced in a study of spatial heterogeneity in lung cancer. A single record per CDR3 protein comes from TCRdb applying MiXCR to the 5' RACE reads. This sample yields around 2,800 distinct CDR3 sequences, of which 8% are seen a single time; under 30% belongs to the top ten. Study-level findings and limits: For expanded intratumoral alpha and beta TCRs, counts tracked tumor mutation counts.

These TCRs are of unknown antigen specificity. Time point here: sample taken at primary tumor resection. The sample here was lung tumor tissue, taken at surgery. These receptors all come from a male donor with early-stage non-small cell lung cancer.

This clonotype occurred a few times. The rearrangement links TRBV7-8 to TRBJ2-5; D is undetermined. Germline assignment: CDR1 SGHVS and CDR2 FQNEAQ. The CDR3 contains 12 residues. V was trimmed by 5 bases and J by 4 bases, leaving 8 bases between them. The CDR3 coding sequence is TGTGCCAGCAGCCCTCGCCGAGAGACCCAGTACTTC. Protein: CASSPRRETQYF.

This clonotype was detected a few times. The CDR3 DNA sequence: TGCAGTGCGCCCCCCTTAGCGGGAGAAAACATTCAGTACTTC. It codes for CSAPPLAGENIQYF. The J gene is TRBJ2-4, the V gene TRBV20-1; 9 bases align to TRBD2. Trimming cost V 6 bases and J 5 bases; bases outside gene matches: 8. The CDR3 loop spans 14 amino acids. Germline CDR1 DFQATT, CDR2 SNEGSKA (reference sequence).

This clonotype occurred many times. The chain recombines TRBV2 with TRBJ2-7; 10 nucleotides align to TRBD2. V was pared by 6 bases and J by 6 bases, with 8 bases of the junction left unmatched. This CDR3 spans 14 amino acids. Germline CDR1 SNHLY, CDR2 FYNNEI. The CDR3 DNA follows: TGTGCCAGCAGGACAAGCGGGAGGGGGGTCGAGCAGTACTTC. Protein: CASRTSGRGVEQYF.

This clonotype was seen a handful of times. The chain combines TRBV7-2 with TRBJ2-7, with D possibly TRBD1 on 5 matching bases. CDR1 SGHTA and CDR2 FQGNSA come from the germline V gene. V was shortened by 6 bases and J by 6 bases, with 21 bases between the two germline ends. The CDR3 extends over 15 amino acids. CDR3 in amino acids: CASSPSAGRRGEQYF. CDR3 sequence (DNA): TGTGCCAGCAGTCCCAGCGCAGGGCGGCGAGGCGAGCAGTACTTC.

By sample share, this clonotype is medium-sized (0.01 to 0.1%). This chain connects TRBV7-2 to TRBJ2-3, with TRBD2 matching 10 bases. The junction had 9 bases not matched to a gene; V was cut back by 6 bases and J by 3 bases. The CDR3 spans 16 residues. CDR1 and CDR2 from the germline V gene are SGHTA and FQGNSA. This CDR3 is CASRPPGLASTDTQYF. The CDR3 nucleotides are TGTGCCAGCAGACCACCGGGACTAGCGAGTACAGATACGCAGTATTTT.

By sample fraction, this clonotype is medium-sized (0.01 to 0.1%). The chain has TRBV30 and TRBJ2-1, with unresolved D. Germline V gene sequence: CDR1 GTSNPN, CDR2 SVGIG (reference sequence). This CDR3 is built from 15 residues. Trimming stripped 4 bases from V and 3 bases from J, with 16 bases between. CDR3 loop: CAWTLTGSFYNEQFF. In DNA, the CDR3 is TGTGCCTGGACCCTAACCGGGTCGTTCTACAATGAGCAGTTCTTC.

The CDR3 region has the DNA TGCGCCAGCAGCCAGACAGGGGGCTTTAACACTGAAGCTTTCTTT. Protein: CASSQTGGFNTEAFF. This chain uses TRBV5-1 with TRBJ1-1; 10 bases are shared with TRBD1. CDR1 and CDR2 from the germline V gene are SGHRS and YFSETQ. This CDR3 has 15 amino acids. V gave up 4 bases and J gave up 2 bases; unmatched junction bases: 5.

The chain joins TRBV7-2 to TRBJ2-5; D remains unclear. V lost 1 base and J 0 bases, leaving 3 bases between the germline ends. Germline CDR1 and CDR2: SGHTA and FQGNSA. This CDR3 spans 13 amino acids. Here the CDR3 DNA reads TGTGCCAGCAGCTTAGTCAACCAAGAGACCCAGTACTTC. Its translation is CASSLVNQETQYF.

This clonotype has more than one count but fewer than ten. The V gene is TRBV29-1, the J gene TRBJ1-5; D is ambiguous. Per the germline V gene, CDR1 is SQVTM and CDR2 is ANQGSEA. The CDR3 is made up of 12 amino acids. V dropped 4 bases and J dropped 5 bases, with 9 bases sitting between them. CDR3 nucleotide sequence: TGCAGCGTTGGGGGTGGGGATCAGCCCCAGCATTTT. Its translation: CSVGGGDQPQHF.

This clonotype has more than one count but fewer than ten. This sequence joins TRBV20-1 and TRBJ1-1, with D unresolved. The V end lost 1 base, the J end lost 0 bases, and 9 bases lay between the germline ends. There are 14 residues in the CDR3. Germline loops: CDR1 DFQATT, CDR2 SNEGSKA (reference sequence). This chain's CDR3 is CSARVPGMNTEAFF. The CDR3 bases are TGCAGTGCTAGAGTTCCAGGTATGAACACTGAAGCTTTCTTT.

The table lists this clonotype with many counts. The chain is built from TRBV6-1 and TRBJ2-2, with 9 bases identical to TRBD1. CDR1 and CDR2 from the germline V gene are MNHNS and SASEGT. With V trimmed by 0 bases and J by 10 bases, 24 bases remained unmatched. The CDR3 contains 21 residues. DNA of the CDR3: TGTGCCAGCAGTGAAGCCCTGACAGGGGGATGGCGGGAGCCCCGAAACGAGGAGCTGTTTTTT. Residues: CASSEALTGGWREPRNEELFF.

This clonotype appeared many times. V and J are TRBV19 and TRBJ2-1; possibly TRBD1 or TRBD2 for D (5 bases each). CDR3 size: 13 residues. Germline-derived CDR1 and CDR2 are LNHDA and SQIVND (reference sequence). Trimming stripped 6 bases from V and 2 bases from J, with 8 bases between. The CDR3 sequence is CASSGAPYNEQFF. In nucleotides, the CDR3 is TGTGCCAGTAGCGGGGCCCCCTACAATGAGCAGTTCTTC.

By share, this clonotype ranks as medium-sized. V and J are TRBV5-5 and TRBJ2-7; TRBD1 matches at 10 bases. Germline-derived CDR1 and CDR2 are SGHKS and YYEKEE (reference sequence). CDR3 length: 16 amino acids. J gave up 1 base and V 2 bases, and 6 bases lay outside the gene matches. CDR3: CASSFAGGQGSYEQYF. The CDR3 DNA sequence: TGTGCCAGCAGCTTCGCGGGGGGACAGGGGTCCTACGAGCAGTACTTC.

By proportion, this clonotype is medium-sized. This chain uses TRBV3-1 with TRBJ1-2, with TRBD1 as a possible D gene (6 bases). Germline CDR1 is LGHDT and CDR2 is YNNKEL (reference sequence). With 4 bases removed from V and 10 bases from J, the gap between germline ends came to 19 bases. CDR3 length: 14 residues. The CDR3 here is CASSPVGNRAHYTF. DNA for the CDR3: TGTGCCAGCAGCCCGGTAGGAAACAGGGCCCACTACACCTTC.

Judged by abundance, this clonotype is medium-sized (0.01 to 0.1%). The chain recombines TRBV20-1 with TRBJ2-1; D ambiguous. The ends were cut back, 6 bases at V and 0 bases at J, with 12 bases in the middle. CDR1 and CDR2 (germline): DFQATT, SNEGSKA (reference sequence). This CDR3 comprises 14 residues. The CDR3 DNA reads TGCAGTGCCCGTGGTCCTAGCTCCTACAATGAGCAGTTCTTC. It translates to CSARGPSSYNEQFF.

The chain combines TRBV2 with TRBJ2-1, with 8 positions matching TRBD2. V dropped 2 bases and J dropped 1; count of bases not matched to a gene: 10. The CDR3 is 18 amino acids. Germline V lookup: CDR1 SNHLY, CDR2 FYNNEI. The CDR3 DNA reads TGTGCCAGCAGTGAAAGGGAACTAGCGGAGGGGTCCTACAATGAGCAGTTCTTC. The encoded protein is CASSERELAEGSYNEQFF.

This clonotype has ten or more counts. This chain links TRBV20-1 with TRBJ1-6; 9 bases map to TRBD1. Unmatched junction bases numbered 7, after V lost 0 bases and J lost 4 bases. CDR3 length: 17 residues. CDR1 is DFQATT, CDR2 SNEGSKA, per germline (reference sequence). CDR3 coding DNA: TGCAGTGCTAGAGAGTGGGACAGGGAAATTTATAATTCACCCCTCCACTTT. Its translation is CSAREWDREIYNSPLHF.

This clonotype is large. The V and J genes are TRBV5-1 and TRBJ2-1; D possibly corresponds to TRBD2 (5 bases). Germline V gene data show CDR1 as SGHRS and CDR2 as YFSETQ. The CDR3 contains 14 residues. Trimming pared 0 bases from V and 8 bases from J, leaving 12 bases between. Written as DNA, the CDR3 is TGCGCCAGCAGCTTGGCCCTAGCCTTAGATGAGCAGTTCTTC. Amino acids: CASSLALALDEQFF.

The chain combines TRBV7-9 with TRBJ2-2; D remains ambiguous. CDR3 length: 14 residues. Germline CDR1 SEHNR, CDR2 FQNEAQ (reference sequence). V was pared by 1 base and J by 2 bases, with 5 bases between. The CDR3, as DNA: TGTGCCAGCAGCTTAGAAACCAACACCGGGGAGCTGTTTTTT. It is translated as CASSLETNTGELFF. The whole variable domain, remainder taken from reference TRBV7-9 and TRBJ2-2, is DTGVSQNPRHKITKRGQNVTFRCDPISEHNRLYWYRQTLGQGPEFLTYFQNEAQLEKSRLLSDRFSAERPKGSFSTLEIQRTEQGDSAMYLCASSLETNTGELFFGEGSRLTVL.

Relative to its sample, this clonotype is medium-sized. The chain carries TRBV7-2 and TRBJ2-1; TRBD2 is a possible D gene (5 bases). V lost 1 base and J 9 bases, leaving 16 bases between the germline ends. CDR1 and CDR2 (germline): SGHTA, FQGNSA. This CDR3 comprises 15 residues. CDR3 amino acids: CASSLGLGNTGEQFF. The CDR3 region has the DNA TGTGCCAGCAGCTTAGGACTCGGGAACACGGGTGAGCAGTTCTTC.

Ten or more counts support this clonotype. This chain connects TRBV11-1 to TRBJ2-2; 9 bases are shared with TRBD1. Germline lookup yields CDR1 SGHAT and CDR2 FQDESV (reference sequence). There are 16 residues in the CDR3. V was pared by 7 bases and J by 0 bases, with 6 bases of the junction left unmatched. CDR3 region: CASNKQGAPNTGELFF. For the CDR3, the DNA is TGTGCCAGCAACAAACAGGGGGCGCCGAACACCGGGGAGCTGTTTTTT.

By sample fraction, this clonotype is medium-sized. This chain connects TRBV2 to TRBJ1-5; maybe TRBD1 (5 bases). V lost 7 bases to trimming and J lost 3 bases, with 7 bases between them. The CDR3 runs 12 residues. Germline lookup yields CDR1 SNHLY and CDR2 FYNNEI. Here the CDR3 reads CASKDNNQPQHF. The CDR3 coding sequence is TGTGCCAGCAAGGACAACAATCAGCCCCAGCATTTT.

This clonotype is labeled medium-sized (0.01 to 0.1%). The genes are TRBV12-3 or TRBV12-4 and TRBJ2-1; tentative D call: TRBD1 (6 bases). This CDR3 has 14 amino acids. V gave up 2 bases and J gave up 5 bases, with 10 bases separating them. The CDR3 sequence: CASSLMGQDNEQFF. CDR3 in DNA: TGTGCCAGCAGTTTAATGGGACAAGACAATGAGCAGTTCTTC.

In its sample, this clonotype is medium-sized. The chain carries TRBV29-1 and TRBJ2-3, with D possibly being TRBD1 or TRBD2 (5 bases each). This CDR3 is built from 17 residues. Germline-derived CDR1 and CDR2 are SQVTM and ANQGSEA. Trimming left V 1 base short and J 0 bases short, with 17 bases between. This CDR3 reads CSVEGGTAPLSTDTQYF. CDR3 bases: TGCAGCGTTGAAGGAGGGACCGCCCCGTTGAGCACAGATACGCAGTATTTT.

Within the sample, this clonotype is medium-sized. The gene calls are TRBV20-1 and TRBJ2-1; perhaps TRBD2 as D (5 bases). Per germline, CDR1 DFQATT and CDR2 SNEGSKA (reference sequence). The CDR3 is 15 residues long. V was trimmed by 0 bases and J by 0 bases, leaving 9 bases between them. CDR3 loop: CSARDLADSYNEQFF. CDR3 nucleotide sequence: TGCAGTGCTAGAGATCTAGCAGACTCCTACAATGAGCAGTTCTTC.

Judged by abundance, this clonotype is medium-sized (0.01 to 0.1%). The chain joins TRBV20-1 to TRBJ2-2; TRBD2 matches at 12 bases. Germline V lookup: CDR1 DFQATT, CDR2 SNEGSKA (reference sequence). Trimming removed 6 bases from V and 8 bases from J; junction bases left unmatched: 4. The CDR3 length is 13 residues. The CDR3 DNA reads TGCAGTGCCAGGACTAGCGGGACGGGGGAGCTGTTTTTT. It yields the protein CSARTSGTGELFF.

This clonotype is medium-sized. The chain employs TRBV7-8 and TRBJ1-2, with TRBD1 matching 7 bases. V lost 1 base, J lost 5 bases, and 4 bases stayed unmatched. CDR3 length equals 14 residues. CDR1 SGHVS and CDR2 FQNEAQ come from the germline V gene. The CDR3 is CASSLVGTEYGYTF. DNA for the CDR3: TGTGCCAGCAGCTTAGTAGGGACAGAGTATGGCTACACCTTC.

This clonotype is labeled as large. V gene TRBV19 combines with J gene TRBJ1-2; no reliable D call. Looked up from germline, CDR1 is LNHDA and CDR2 is SQIVND (reference sequence). There are 13 residues in the CDR3. V lost 1 base and J 4 bases, leaving 7 bases between the germline ends. The CDR3 bases are TGTGCCAGTAGTATAGCGACGGCCTATGGCTACACCTTC. Translated, it gives CASSIATAYGYTF.

This clonotype is categorized as medium-sized. This chain connects TRBV7-2 to TRBJ2-1; possibly TRBD1 for D (6 bases). From germline, CDR1 is SGHTA and CDR2 FQGNSA. Trimming left V 1 base short and J 2 bases short, with 9 bases between. The CDR3 has 15 residues. The CDR3 loop is CASSLETGTYNEQFF. The CDR3 nucleotides read TGTGCCAGCAGCTTAGAAACAGGGACCTACAATGAGCAGTTCTTC.

By frequency in the sample, this clonotype is medium-sized. The rearrangement joins TRBV2 to TRBJ2-3, with D possibly TRBD1 on 6 matching bases. Germline CDR1 reads SNHLY; CDR2 reads FYNNEI. Trimming pared 7 bases from V and 0 bases from J, leaving 11 bases between. CDR3 length equals 14 residues. The CDR3 DNA reads as TGTGCCAGCAATGGAGGACAGAGCACAGATACGCAGTATTTT. This gives the protein CASNGGQSTDTQYF.

Worth noting for this clonotype: The CDR3 does not close with the conserved phenylalanine or tryptophan, likely indicating a read error. The chain combines TRBV14 with TRBJ1-1, with unresolved D. Between the trimmed V and J ends, which lost 5 bases and 5 bases, there was a span of 12 bases. Germline-derived CDR1 and CDR2 are SGHDN and FVKESK. This CDR3 has 13 amino acids. CDR3 DNA: TGTGCCAGCAGCGTACTACCCAGGACTGAAGCTTTCTCT. Translation: CASSVLPRTEAFS.

This clonotype was recorded a few times. This sequence joins TRBV21-1 and TRBJ1-6; the table's TRBD1 call for D was not verified on the DNA. TRBV21-1 represents a pseudogene. The CDR3 is made up of 14 amino acids. CDR3 in DNA: TGTGCCAGCAGAGACCGGGACAGGGCGTCGGATCCCCACTTT. This translates into CASRDRDRASDPHF.